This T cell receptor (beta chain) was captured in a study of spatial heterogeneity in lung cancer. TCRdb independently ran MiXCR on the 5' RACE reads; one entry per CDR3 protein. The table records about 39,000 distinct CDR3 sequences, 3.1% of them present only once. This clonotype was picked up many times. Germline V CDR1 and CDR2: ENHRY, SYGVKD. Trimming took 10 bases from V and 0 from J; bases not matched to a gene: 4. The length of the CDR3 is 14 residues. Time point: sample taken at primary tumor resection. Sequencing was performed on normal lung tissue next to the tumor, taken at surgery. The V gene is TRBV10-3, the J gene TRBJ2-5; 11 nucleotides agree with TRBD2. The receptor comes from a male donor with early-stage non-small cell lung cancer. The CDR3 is CATRLAGNQETQYF. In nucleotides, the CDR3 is TGTGCCACCAGACTAGCGGGGAACCAAGAGACCCAGTACTTC.